This T cell receptor beta chain emerged from a study of T cells after yellow fever vaccination. Study information: Fractions of low cell number were prepared using SMART-Seq v4 Ultra Low Input.

The CDR3 consists of 14 residues. V lost 6 bases to trimming and J lost 4 bases; unmatched junction nucleotides: 5. Germline CDR1 is ENHRY and CDR2 is SYGVKD. TCRdb re-analysed the 5' RACE reads in MiXCR, keeping a single row per CDR3 protein. The sample includes about 69,000 distinct CDR3 sequences, roughly 6% of them seen just once. This clonotype came up many times. The J gene is TRBJ2-2, the V gene TRBV10-3, with TRBD1 matching over 7 bases. Material: CD4+ T cells sorted from PBMCs, obtained more than 13 days after the first yellow fever vaccination. This TCR came from a man aged 18 to 30 who received the YFV17D yellow fever vaccine. The CDR3 reads CAIRRQGATGELFF. Written as DNA, the CDR3 is TGTGCCATCAGAAGACAGGGTGCCACCGGGGAGCTGTTTTTT.